The subject of this entry is one T cell receptor (beta chain). The data derive from a study of OX40 agonist ivuxolimab in advanced cancers. Study overall: Patients undergoing dose escalation presented with hepatocellular carcinoma, melanoma, renal cell or head and neck cancer. One hepatocellular carcinoma and two cutaneous melanoma patients partially responded.

TCRdb's copy holds only in-frame clones and misses some; the assay was immunoSEQ multiplex PCR. There are fewer than 140,000 clones in the sample; 90% occur only once, and roughly 0.5% lies in the top ten. Germline V gene lookup returns CDR1 ENHRY and CDR2 SYGVKD. This CDR3 comprises 13 residues. V lost 4 bases to trimming and J lost 2 bases, with 8 bases between them. The clonotype was recovered from an adult with an advanced solid tumor such as melanoma, head and neck, liver or kidney cancer. The source material was CD4+ or CD8+ T cells sorted from blood, sampled in a trial of the OX40 agonist ivuxolimab. This rearrangement joins TRBV10-3 to TRBJ2-5, with D uncertain. CDR3 bases: TGTGCCATCAGTGGGGCGGAGCAAGAGACCCAGTACTTC. Translated: CAISGAEQETQYF.